The T cell receptor beta chain under discussion was sequenced for a study of CD4 T cells in relation to SARS-CoV-2 and coronaviruses listed by TCRdb under 2021. About the study as a whole: In the ViraFEST assay, PBMCs were cultured with antigen for approximately eleven days, after which TCR beta CDR3s were sequenced to identify clonal expansions specific to the antigen. Patient-derived lymphoblastoid cell lines were used to map the HLA restriction of shared crossreactive spike epitopes. A median age of around 40 years, with a range of 21 to 72 years, was recorded for the full convalescent cohort of approximately 12 patients. Of the 12 convalescent patients, 8 were male and 4 were female, and two of the subjects were Hispanic. The Adaptive Biotechnologies TCR-sequencing kit was used to sequence samples from a few pre-COVID donors and the naive versus memory experiments, whereas other data were Illumina-based. At the level of individual TCR clonotypes, the study evaluated whether memory CD4+ T cells crossreact between the spike proteins of SARS-CoV-2 and those of common cold coronaviruses. For other donors in the study, expansion assays were sequenced with a different, Illumina-based TCR-beta assay.

Naive and memory CD4+ T cells were separated from cryopreserved PBMCs by CD4 enrichment followed by EasySep naive CD4+ T cell enrichment. For ten to eleven days, sorted naive or memory CD4+ T cells (more than 85,000) were cultured at a 1:1 ratio with T cell-depleted PBMCs and CEF peptides. Triplicate replicate wells were generally used for each peptide culture condition. Ficoll-Paque PLUS gradient centrifugation was used to isolate PBMCs from leukapheresis product or whole blood. PBMCs were either cryopreserved at -140°C or used fresh in the expansion assay. The QIAamp Micro DNA Kit was used to extract genomic DNA from the CD4+ T cells. The CDR3 runs 14 amino acids, cysteine and phenylalanine included. The kept DNA is CDR3 alone, 42 bases in frame from the first base. V trim: 0 bases; J trim: 2 bases; unmatched bases: 2. Reading the germline V gene gives CDR1 SGHDT and CDR2 YYEEEE. Points on this clone: There is no known antigen for this receptor. Base qualities are missing; no much larger clone stands one base away.

Survey-level immunoSEQ TCR-beta sequencing was performed on DNA from CEF-cultured naive and memory CD4+ T cells. In the source study's methods: Preprocessing removed nonproductive sequences and CDR3s not starting with C, not ending with F or W, or shorter than 7 amino acids. The MANAFEST web app identified antigen-specific clonotypes based on expansion compared with the reference and other culture wells. A clone counted as positive if significantly expanded in 2 of 3 replicate wells versus the reference culture at FDR below 0.05. For a clone to be considered positive, significant expansion relative to all other tandem wells and an odds ratio above 5 were also required. Cultured and uncultured naive and memory CD4+ repertoires were searched for CDR3s previously identified as spike- and CEF-reactive. Pairwise Levenshtein distance, computed with the stringdist R package after three terminal residues were trimmed from each end, was used as the measure of CDR3 homology. TCRdb re-hosts the immuneACCESS table, in-frame sequences only. Its copies lack some clones; in the studies checked, an unresolved V gene accounts for under half of them, and the cause for the rest is not known. D and trimming were read from the DNA, whereas the V and J calls and clone size are those reported in that table. Counted in this sample were 35,000 to 40,000 clones; 77% of them appeared once. Of the sample, about a fifth falls within the top ten clones.

The paper's findings and limits, for the study overall: Small numbers of patients and of tested TCRs were a limitation of the study. Because the crossreactivity analysis focused on spike protein, crossreactivity against other viral proteins was not assessed. Memory CD4+ clonotypes crossrecognizing SARS-CoV-2 and at least one common cold coronavirus spike were found in roughly three fifths of donors. Because no donor provided both pre-pandemic and post-infection samples, tracing the source of pre-existing responses was limited. Crossreactive clones showed significantly weaker SARS-CoV-2-driven expansion than monoreactive clones, consistent with antigenic imprinting. Naive versus memory sequencing indicated that memory recall responses, rather than primary responses primed during culture, are detected by the assay.

The sequencing input was memory CD4+ T cells from PBMCs, cultured in vitro. Read against the paper, the sample's cell subset or site label means: memory (non-naive) CD4+ T cells. This receptor was obtained from an adult with COVID-19. The rearranged segments are TRBV5-6 and TRBJ2-7, with 7 junctional bases fitting TRBD1. The encoded CDR3 is CASSLGTGAYEQYF. In nucleotide form, the sequence is TGTGCCAGCAGCTTGGGGACAGGAGCCTACGAGCAGTACTTC.